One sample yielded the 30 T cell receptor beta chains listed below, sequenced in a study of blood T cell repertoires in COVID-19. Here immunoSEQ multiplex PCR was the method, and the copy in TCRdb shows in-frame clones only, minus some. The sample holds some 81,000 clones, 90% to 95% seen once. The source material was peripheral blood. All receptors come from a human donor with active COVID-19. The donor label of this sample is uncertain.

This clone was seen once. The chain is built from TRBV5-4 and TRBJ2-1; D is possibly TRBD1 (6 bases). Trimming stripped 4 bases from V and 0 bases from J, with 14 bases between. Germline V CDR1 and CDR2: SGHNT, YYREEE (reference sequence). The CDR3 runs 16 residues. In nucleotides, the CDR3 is TGTGCCAGCAGCCCAGGACAGTCGAGCTCCTACAATGAGCAGTTCTTC. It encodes CASSPGQSSSYNEQFF.

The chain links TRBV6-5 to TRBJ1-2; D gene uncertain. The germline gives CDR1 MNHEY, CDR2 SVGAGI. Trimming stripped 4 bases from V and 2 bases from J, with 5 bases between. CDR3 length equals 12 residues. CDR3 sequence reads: CASSSPNYGYTF. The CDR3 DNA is TGTGCCAGCAGTTCCCCAAACTATGGCTACACCTTC.

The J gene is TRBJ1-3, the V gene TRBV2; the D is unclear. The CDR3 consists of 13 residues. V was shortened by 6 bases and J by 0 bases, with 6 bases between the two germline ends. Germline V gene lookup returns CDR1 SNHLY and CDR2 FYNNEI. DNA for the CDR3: TGTGCCAGCAGGCGGAACTCTGGAAACACCATATATTTT. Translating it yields CASRRNSGNTIYF.

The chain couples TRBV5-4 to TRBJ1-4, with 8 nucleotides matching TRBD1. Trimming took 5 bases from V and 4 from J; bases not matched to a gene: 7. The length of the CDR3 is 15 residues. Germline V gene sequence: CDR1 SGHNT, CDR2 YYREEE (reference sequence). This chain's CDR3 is CASRLGTGINEKLFF. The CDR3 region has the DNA TGTGCCAGCAGACTCGGGACAGGAATTAATGAAAAACTGTTTTTT.

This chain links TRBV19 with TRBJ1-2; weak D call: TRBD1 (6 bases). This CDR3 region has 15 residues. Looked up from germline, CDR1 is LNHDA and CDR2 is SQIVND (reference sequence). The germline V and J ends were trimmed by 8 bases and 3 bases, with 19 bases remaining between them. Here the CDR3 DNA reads TGTGCCAGTGGCCGGGGCCTGGGGGCCTACTATGGCTACACCTTC. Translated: CASGRGLGAYYGYTF.

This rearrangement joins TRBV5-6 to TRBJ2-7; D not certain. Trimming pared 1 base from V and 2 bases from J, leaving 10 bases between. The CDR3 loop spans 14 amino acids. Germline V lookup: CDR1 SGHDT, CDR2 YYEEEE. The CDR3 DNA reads TGTGCCAGCAGCTTGTTCCAGGCCCCCTACGAGCAGTACTTC. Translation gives CASSLFQAPYEQYF. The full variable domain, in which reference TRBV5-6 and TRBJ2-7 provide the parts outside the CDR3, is DAGVTQSPTHLIKTRGQQVTLRCSPKSGHDTVSWYQQALGQGPQFIFQYYEEEERQRGNFPDRFSGHQFPNYSSELNVNALLLGDSALYLCASSLFQAPYEQYFGPGTRLTVT.

The CDR3 loop is CASRFSGRTYEQYF. The CDR3 DNA reads TGTGCCAGCAGGTTTAGCGGAAGAACCTACGAGCAGTACTTC. The rearrangement links TRBV27 to TRBJ2-7, with D perhaps TRBD2 (6 bases). The CDR3 has 14 amino acids. V was pared by 6 bases and J by 2 bases, with 14 bases between. Germline V CDR1 and CDR2: MNHEY, SMNVEV (reference sequence).

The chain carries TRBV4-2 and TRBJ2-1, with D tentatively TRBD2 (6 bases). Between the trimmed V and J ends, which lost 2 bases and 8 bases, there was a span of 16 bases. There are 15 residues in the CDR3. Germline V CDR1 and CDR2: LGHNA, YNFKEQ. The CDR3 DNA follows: TGTGCCAGCAGCCAAAGTGTGGGAGGTTATGATGAGCAGTTCTTC. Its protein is CASSQSVGGYDEQFF.

DNA of the CDR3: TGTGCCAGCAGCCTTCCGACAGGGGTGAATGGCTACACCTTC. Amino acid sequence: CASSLPTGVNGYTF. The chain links TRBV6-2 or TRBV6-3 to TRBJ1-2; the match to TRBD1 covers 8 bases. V lost 6 bases to trimming and J lost 6 bases; unmatched junction nucleotides: 9. In germline, CDR1 is MNHEY, CDR2 SVGEGT. The CDR3 has 14 residues.

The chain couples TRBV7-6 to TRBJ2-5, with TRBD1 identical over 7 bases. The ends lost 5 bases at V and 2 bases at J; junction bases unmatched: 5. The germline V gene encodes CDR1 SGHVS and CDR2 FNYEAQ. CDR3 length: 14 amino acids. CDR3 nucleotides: TGTGCCAGCAGCCCGGACAGGATACAAGAGACCCAGTACTTC. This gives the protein CASSPDRIQETQYF.

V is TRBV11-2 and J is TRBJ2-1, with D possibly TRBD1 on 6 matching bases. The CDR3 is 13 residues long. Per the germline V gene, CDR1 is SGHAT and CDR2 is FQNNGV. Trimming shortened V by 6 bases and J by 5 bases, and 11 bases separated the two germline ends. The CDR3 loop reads CASSLNRDNEQFF. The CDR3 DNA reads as TGTGCCAGCAGTTTAAACAGGGACAATGAGCAGTTCTTC.

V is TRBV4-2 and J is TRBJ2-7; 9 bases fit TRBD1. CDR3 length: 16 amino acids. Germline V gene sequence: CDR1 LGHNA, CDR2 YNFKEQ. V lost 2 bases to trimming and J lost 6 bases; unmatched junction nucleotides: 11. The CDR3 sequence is CASSQPKGTGPSEQYF. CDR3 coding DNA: TGTGCCAGCAGCCAACCAAAAGGGACAGGGCCGTCCGAGCAGTACTTC.

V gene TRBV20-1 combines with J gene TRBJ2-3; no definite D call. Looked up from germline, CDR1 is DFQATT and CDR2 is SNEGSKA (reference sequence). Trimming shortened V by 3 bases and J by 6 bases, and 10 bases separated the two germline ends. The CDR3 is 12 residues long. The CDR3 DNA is TGCAGTGCTAGTCGACTGTCTGATACGCAGTATTTT. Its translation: CSASRLSDTQYF.

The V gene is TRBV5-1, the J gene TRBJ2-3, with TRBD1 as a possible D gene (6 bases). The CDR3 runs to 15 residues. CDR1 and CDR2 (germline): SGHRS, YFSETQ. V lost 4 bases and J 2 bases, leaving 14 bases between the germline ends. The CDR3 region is CASSAQQGFTDTQYF. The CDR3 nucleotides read TGCGCCAGCAGCGCACAACAGGGATTCACAGATACGCAGTATTTT. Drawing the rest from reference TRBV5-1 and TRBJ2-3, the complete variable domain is KAGVTQTPRYLIKTRGQQVTLSCSPISGHRSVSWYQQTPGQGLQFLFEYFSETQRNKGNFPGRFSGRQFSNSRSEMNVSTLELGDSALYLCASSAQQGFTDTQYFGPGTRLTVL.

DNA for the CDR3: TGTGCCAGCAGCTTAGCGGGACAGGGGTGGGCCGGGGAGCTGTTTTTT. Its translation is CASSLAGQGWAGELFF. The chain recombines TRBV7-2 with TRBJ2-2; 10 nucleotides align to TRBD1. CDR3 length equals 16 residues. Trimming at V came to 0 bases and at J to 6 bases, leaving 4 bases not matched to a gene. Germline-derived CDR1 and CDR2 are SGHTA and FQGNSA.

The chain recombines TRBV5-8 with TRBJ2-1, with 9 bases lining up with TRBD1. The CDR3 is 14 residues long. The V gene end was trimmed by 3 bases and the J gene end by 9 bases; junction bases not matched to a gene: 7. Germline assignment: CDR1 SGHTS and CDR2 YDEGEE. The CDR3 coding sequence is TGTGCCAGCAGCTCGCCGGGACAGGGCGCTGAGCAGTTCTTC. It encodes CASSSPGQGAEQFF.

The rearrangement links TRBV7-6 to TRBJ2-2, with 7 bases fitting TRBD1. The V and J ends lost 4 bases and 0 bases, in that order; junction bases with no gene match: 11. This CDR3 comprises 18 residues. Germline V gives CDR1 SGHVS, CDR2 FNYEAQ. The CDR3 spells CASSSIRGTYTNTGELFF. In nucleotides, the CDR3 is TGTGCCAGCAGCTCCATCAGGGGGACCTATACGAACACCGGGGAGCTGTTTTTT.

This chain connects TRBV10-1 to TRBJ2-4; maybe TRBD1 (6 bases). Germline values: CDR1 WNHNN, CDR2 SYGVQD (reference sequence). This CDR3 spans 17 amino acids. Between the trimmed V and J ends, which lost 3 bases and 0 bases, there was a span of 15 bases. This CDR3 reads CASSDQRTGLAKNIQYF. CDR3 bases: TGCGCCAGCAGTGACCAGCGTACAGGGTTAGCCAAAAACATTCAGTACTTC.

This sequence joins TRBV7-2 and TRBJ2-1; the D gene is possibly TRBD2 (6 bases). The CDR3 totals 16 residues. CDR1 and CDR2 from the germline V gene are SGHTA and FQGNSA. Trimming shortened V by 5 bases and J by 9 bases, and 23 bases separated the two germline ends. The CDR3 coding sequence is TGTGCCAGCAGCCCCCGCCCGCCGGGCCCCGGGAGTGAGCAGTTCTTC. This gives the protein CASSPRPPGPGSEQFF. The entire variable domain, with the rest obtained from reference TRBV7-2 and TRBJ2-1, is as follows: GAGVSQSPSNKVTEKGKDVELRCDPISGHTALYWYRQSLGQGLEFLIYFQGNSAPDKSGLPSDRFSAERTGGSVSTLTIQRTQQEDSAVYLCASSPRPPGPGSEQFFGPGTRLTVL.

CDR3 in amino acids: CASSKAETSGQETQYF. The DNA for the CDR3 is TGTGCCAGCAGCAAAGCTGAGACTAGCGGACAAGAGACCCAGTACTTC. The chain recombines TRBV21-1 with TRBJ2-5; the D segment call TRBD2 is taken from the table without a DNA check. TRBV21-1 represents a pseudogene. CDR3 length: 16 amino acids.

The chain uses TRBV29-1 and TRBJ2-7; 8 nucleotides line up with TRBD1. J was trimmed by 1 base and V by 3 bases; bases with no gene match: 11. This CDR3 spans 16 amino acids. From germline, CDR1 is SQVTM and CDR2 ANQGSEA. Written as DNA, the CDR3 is TGCAGCGTTGACAGGGCAGGGGGCGCCGGGTCCTACGAGCAGTACTTC. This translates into CSVDRAGGAGSYEQYF.

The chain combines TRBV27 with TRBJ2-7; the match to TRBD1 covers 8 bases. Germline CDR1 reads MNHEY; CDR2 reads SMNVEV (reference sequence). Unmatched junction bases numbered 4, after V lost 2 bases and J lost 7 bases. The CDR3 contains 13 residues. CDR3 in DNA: TGTGCCAGCAGTTTACAGGGGGCAAGGGAGCAGTACTTC. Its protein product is CASSLQGAREQYF.

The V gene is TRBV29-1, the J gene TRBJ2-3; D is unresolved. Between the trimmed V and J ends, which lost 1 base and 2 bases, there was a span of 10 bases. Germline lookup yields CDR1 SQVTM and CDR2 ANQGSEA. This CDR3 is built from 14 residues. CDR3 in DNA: TGCAGCGTTGAAGGCTGGGCAACCACAGATACGCAGTATTTT. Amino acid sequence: CSVEGWATTDTQYF.

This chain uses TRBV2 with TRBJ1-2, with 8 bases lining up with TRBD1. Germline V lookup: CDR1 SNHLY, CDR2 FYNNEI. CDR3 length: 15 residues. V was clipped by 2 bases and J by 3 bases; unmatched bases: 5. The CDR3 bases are TGTGCCAGCAGTGAAATAGGACAGGGCGACTATGGCTACACCTTC. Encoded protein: CASSEIGQGDYGYTF. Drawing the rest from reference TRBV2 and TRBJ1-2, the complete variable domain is EPEVTQTPSHQVTQMGQEVILRCVPISNHLYFYWYRQILGQKVEFLVSFYNNEISEKSEIFDDQFSVERPDGSNFTLKIRSTKLEDSAMYFCASSEIGQGDYGYTFGSGTRLTVV.

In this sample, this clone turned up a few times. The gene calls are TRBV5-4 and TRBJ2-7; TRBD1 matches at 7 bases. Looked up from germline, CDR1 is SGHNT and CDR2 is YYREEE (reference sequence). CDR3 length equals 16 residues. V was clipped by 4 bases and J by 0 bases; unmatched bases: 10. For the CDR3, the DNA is TGTGCCAGCAGCCCCAAAGGGGGCCAAAGCTCCTACGAGCAGTACTTC. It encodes CASSPKGGQSSYEQYF.

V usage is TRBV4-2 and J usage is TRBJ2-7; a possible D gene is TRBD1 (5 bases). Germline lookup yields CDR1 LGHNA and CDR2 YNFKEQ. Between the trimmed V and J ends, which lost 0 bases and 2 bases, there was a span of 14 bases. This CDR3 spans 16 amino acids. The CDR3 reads CASSQEGRGATYEQYF. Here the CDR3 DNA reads TGTGCCAGCAGCCAAGAAGGTCGTGGGGCGACCTACGAGCAGTACTTC.

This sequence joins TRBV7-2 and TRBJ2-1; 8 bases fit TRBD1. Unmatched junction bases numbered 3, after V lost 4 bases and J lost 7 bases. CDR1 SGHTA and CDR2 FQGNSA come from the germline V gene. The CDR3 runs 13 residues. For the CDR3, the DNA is TGTGCCAGCAGCTCCAGGACAGGGAATGAGCAGTTCTTC. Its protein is CASSSRTGNEQFF.

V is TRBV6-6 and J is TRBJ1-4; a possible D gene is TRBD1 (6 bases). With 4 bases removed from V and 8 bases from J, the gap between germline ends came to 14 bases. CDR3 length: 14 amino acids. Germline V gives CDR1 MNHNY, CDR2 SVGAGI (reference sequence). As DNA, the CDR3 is TGTGCCAGCAGTTTCGCAGGGGAGGGGGAAAAACTGTTTTTT. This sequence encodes CASSFAGEGEKLFF.

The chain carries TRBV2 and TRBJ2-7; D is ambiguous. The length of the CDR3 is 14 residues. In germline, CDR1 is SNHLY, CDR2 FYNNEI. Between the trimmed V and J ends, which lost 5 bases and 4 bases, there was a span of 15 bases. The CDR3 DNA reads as TGTGCCAGCAGTAGTGCTAGTAGGCCGTACGAGCAGTACTTC. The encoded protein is CASSSASRPYEQYF.

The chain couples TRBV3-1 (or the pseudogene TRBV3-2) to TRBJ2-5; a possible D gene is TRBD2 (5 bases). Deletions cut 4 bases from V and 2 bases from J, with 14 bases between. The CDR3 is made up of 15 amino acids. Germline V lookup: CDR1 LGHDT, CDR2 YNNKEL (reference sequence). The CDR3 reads CASSPSRSGQETQYF. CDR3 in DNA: TGTGCCAGCAGCCCCAGTAGGAGCGGACAAGAGACCCAGTACTTC.